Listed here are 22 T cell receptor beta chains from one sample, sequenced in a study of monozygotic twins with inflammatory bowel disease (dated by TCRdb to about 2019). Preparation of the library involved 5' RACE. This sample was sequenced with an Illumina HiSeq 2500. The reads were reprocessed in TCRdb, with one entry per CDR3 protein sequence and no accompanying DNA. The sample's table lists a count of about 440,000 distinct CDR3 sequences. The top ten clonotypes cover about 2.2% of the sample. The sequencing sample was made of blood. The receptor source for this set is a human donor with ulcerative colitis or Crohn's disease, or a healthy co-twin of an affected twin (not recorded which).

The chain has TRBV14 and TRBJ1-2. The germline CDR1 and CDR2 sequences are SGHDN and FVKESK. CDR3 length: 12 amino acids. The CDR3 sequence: CASSRRGNGYTF.

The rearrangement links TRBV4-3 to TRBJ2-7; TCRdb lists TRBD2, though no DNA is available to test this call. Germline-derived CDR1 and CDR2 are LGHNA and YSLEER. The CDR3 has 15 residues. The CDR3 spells CASSQLAGPVYEQYF.

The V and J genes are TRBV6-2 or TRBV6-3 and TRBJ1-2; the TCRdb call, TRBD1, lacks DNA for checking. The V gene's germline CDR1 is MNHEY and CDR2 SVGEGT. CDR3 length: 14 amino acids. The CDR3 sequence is CASRDRDRLDGYTF.

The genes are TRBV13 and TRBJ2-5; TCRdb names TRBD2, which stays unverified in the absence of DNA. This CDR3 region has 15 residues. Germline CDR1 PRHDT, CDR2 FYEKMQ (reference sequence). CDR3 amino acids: CASSRSLAAQETQYF.

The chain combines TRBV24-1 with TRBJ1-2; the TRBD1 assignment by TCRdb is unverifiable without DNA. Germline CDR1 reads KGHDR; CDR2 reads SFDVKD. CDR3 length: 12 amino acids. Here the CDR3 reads CATRDSNYGYTF.

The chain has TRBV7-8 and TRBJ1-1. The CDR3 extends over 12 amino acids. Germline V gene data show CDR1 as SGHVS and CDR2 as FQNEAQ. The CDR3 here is CASSFWGTEAFF.

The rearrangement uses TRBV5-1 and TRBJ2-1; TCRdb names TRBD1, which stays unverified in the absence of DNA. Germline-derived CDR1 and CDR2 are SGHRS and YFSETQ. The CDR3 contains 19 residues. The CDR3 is CASSLASRPDRGTWNEQFF.

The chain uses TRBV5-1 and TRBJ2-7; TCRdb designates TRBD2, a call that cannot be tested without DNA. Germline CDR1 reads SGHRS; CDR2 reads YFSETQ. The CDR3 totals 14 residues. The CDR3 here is CASSWTSGRHEQYF.

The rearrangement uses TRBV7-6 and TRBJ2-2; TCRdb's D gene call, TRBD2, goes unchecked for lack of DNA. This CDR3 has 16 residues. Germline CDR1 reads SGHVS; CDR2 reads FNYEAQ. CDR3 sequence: CASSLGQGGNTGELFF.

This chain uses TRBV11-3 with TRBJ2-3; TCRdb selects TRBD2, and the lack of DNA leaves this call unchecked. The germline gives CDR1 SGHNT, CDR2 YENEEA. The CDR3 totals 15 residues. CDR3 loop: CASSLERGYTDTQYF.

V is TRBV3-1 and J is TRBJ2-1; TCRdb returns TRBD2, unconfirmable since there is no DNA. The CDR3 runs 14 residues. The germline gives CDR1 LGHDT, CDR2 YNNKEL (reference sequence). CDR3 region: CASGLAGGQFEQFF.

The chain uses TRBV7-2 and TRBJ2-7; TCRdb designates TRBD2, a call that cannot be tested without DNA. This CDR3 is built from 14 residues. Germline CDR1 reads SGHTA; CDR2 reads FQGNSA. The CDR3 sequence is CASSLETSSSEQYF.

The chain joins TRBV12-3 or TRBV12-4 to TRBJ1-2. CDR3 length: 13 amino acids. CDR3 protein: CAVVLGANYGYTF.

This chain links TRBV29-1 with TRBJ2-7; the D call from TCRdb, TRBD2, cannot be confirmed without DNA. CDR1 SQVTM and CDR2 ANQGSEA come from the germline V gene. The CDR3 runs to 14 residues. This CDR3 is CSVLIAGNSYEQYF.

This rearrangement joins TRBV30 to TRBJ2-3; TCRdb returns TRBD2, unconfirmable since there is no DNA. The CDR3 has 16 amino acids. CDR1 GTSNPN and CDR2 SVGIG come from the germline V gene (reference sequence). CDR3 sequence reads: CAWSGLAGASTDTQYF.

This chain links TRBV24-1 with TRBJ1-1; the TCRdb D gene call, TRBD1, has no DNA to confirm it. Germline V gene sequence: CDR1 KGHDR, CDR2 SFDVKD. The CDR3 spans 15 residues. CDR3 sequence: CATSSSTGTNTEAFF.

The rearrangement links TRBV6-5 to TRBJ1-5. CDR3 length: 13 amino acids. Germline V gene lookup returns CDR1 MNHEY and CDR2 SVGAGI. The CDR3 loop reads CASSYSPNQPQHF.

CDR3 in amino acids: CASSLEDGNEQFF. V usage is TRBV7-2 and J usage is TRBJ2-1. Germline CDR1 is SGHTA and CDR2 is FQGNSA. This CDR3 has 13 residues.

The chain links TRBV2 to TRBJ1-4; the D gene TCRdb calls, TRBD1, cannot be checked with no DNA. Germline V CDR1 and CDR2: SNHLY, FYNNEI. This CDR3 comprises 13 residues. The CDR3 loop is CASRGQYNEKLFF.

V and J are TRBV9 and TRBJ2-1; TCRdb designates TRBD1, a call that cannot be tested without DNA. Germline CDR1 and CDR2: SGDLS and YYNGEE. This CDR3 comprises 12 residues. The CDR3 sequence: CASSEQGNEQFF.

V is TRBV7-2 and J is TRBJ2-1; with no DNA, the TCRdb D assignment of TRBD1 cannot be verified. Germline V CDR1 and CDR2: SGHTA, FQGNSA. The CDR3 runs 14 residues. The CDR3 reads CASSLVSSSREQFF.

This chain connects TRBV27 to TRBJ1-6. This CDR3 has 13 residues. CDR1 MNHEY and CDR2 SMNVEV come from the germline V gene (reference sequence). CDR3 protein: CASSLSSRSPLHF.